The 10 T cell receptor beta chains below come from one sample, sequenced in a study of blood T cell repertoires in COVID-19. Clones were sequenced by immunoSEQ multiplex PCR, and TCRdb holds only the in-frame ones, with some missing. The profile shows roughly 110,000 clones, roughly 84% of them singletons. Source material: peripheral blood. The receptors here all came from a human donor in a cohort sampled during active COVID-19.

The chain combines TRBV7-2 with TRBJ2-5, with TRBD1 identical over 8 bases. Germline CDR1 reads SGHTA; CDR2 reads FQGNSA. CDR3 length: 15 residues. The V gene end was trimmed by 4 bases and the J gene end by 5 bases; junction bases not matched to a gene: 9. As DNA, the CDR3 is TGTGCCAGCAGCTCAGACAGGGGCTGGAGGGAGACCCAGTACTTC. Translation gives CASSSDRGWRETQYF.

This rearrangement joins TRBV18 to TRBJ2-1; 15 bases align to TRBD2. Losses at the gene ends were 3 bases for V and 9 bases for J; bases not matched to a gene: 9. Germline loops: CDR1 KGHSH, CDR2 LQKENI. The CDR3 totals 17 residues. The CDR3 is CASSPLGLAGGSAEQFF. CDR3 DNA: TGTGCCAGCTCACCCCTCGGACTAGCGGGAGGGTCGGCTGAGCAGTTCTTC.

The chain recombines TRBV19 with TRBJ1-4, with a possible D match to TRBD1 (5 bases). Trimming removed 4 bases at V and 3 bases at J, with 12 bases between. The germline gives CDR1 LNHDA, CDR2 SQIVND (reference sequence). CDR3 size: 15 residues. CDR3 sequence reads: CASSTGGQPNEKLFF. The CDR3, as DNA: TGTGCCAGTAGTACTGGCGGACAACCTAATGAAAAACTGTTTTTT. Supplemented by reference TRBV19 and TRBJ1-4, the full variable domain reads DGGITQSPKYLFRKEGQNVTLSCEQNLNHDAMYWYRQDPGQGLRLIYYSQIVNDFQKGDIAEGYSVSREKKESFPLTVTSAQKNPTAFYLCASSTGGQPNEKLFFGSGTQLSVL.

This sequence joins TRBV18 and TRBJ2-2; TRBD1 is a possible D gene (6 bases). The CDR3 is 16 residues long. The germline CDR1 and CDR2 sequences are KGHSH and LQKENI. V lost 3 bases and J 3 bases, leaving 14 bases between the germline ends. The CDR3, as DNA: TGTGCCAGCTCACCTCTCCGGGACACCCACACCGGGGAGCTGTTTTTT. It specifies CASSPLRDTHTGELFF.

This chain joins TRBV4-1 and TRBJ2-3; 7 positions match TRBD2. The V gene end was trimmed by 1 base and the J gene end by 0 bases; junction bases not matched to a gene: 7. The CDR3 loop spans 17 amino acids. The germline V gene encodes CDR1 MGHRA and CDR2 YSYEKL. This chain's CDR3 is CASSQVGSGSSTDTQYF. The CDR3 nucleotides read TGCGCCAGCAGCCAAGTAGGTAGCGGGTCTAGCACAGATACGCAGTATTTT.

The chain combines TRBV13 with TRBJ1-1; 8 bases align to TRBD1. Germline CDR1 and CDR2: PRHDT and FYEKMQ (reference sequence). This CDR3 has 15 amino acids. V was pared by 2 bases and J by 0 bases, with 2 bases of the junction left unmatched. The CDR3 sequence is CASSLRTGMNTEAFF. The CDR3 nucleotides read TGTGCCAGCAGCTTAAGGACAGGGATGAACACTGAAGCTTTCTTT.

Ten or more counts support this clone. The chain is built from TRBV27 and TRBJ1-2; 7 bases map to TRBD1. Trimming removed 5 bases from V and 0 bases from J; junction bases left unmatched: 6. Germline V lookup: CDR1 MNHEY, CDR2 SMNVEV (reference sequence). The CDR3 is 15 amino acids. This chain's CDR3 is CASSPRTGANYGYTF. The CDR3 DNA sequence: TGTGCCAGCAGTCCTAGGACAGGAGCTAACTATGGCTACACCTTC.

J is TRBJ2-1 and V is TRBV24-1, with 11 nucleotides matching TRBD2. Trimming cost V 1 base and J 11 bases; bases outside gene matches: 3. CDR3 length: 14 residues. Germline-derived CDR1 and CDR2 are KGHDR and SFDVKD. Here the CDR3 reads CATSDFASGGQQFF. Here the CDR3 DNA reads TGTGCCACCAGTGATTTTGCTAGCGGGGGGCAGCAGTTCTTC.

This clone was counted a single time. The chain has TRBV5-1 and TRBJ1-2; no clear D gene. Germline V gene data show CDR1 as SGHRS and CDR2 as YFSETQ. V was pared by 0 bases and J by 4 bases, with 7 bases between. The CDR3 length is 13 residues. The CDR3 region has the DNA TGCGCCAGCAGCTTGGAGGGAGGCTATGGCTACACCTTC. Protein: CASSLEGGYGYTF.

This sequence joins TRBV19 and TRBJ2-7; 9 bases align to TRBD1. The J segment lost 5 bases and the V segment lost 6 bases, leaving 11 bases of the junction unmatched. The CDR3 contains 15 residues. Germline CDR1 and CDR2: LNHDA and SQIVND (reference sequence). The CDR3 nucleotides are TGTGCCAGTAGCTTCCAGGCACGGACAGGGGACGAGCAGTACGTC. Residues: CASSFQARTGDEQYV.